This T cell receptor beta chain was recorded in a study of shared clonotypes between healthy human individuals (dated by TCRdb to about 2020). Regarding the study in general: The cohort included a few men and a couple of women between 18 and 49 years of age. Per donor, leukapheresis produced somewhere between about 0.9 and 9.5 billion PBMCs. To increase sequencing depth and limit assay-specific biases, different laboratories used diverse techniques to prepare libraries and sequence TCR repertoires. For each donor, CD4 naive and CD4 memory were each run on three plates, CD8 naive on two plates, and CD8 memory on one plate. The study deeply sequenced blood TCR repertoires of about 5 healthy adults to estimate repertoire size and the extent of clonotype sharing between individuals. The paper as a whole reports these results and caveats: Pairwise subsampling led to the expectation that sequencing depth would affect the degree of clonotype sharing among donors. Because the study included only a small number of donors, the genetic and exposure-history diversity represented was limited. Roughly 5% of naive CD4, 3.5% of naive CD8, about 2.1% of memory CD4, and about 0.4% of memory CD8 clonotypes were shared across four donors. Naive subsets generally had larger estimated clonotype richness than memory subsets. Compared with non-shared clonotypes, clonotypes shared by all four sorted-subset donors had higher generation probabilities. Sampling was restricted to blood, and TCR repertoires in tissues likely differ from the TCR repertoires found in blood. Even with the large sequencing depth, rarefaction of the sorted-subset datasets indicated that sequencing was incomplete.

Healthy HIV-negative adults with no recently reported acute infections or vaccinations were included as donors. Every donor was a Caucasian adult living in Nashville, Tennessee, USA. CD4+ T cells were enriched by magnetic negative selection; naive cells were then positively selected on CD45RA, and the negative fraction formed the memory subset. After blood collection by leukapheresis, PBMCs were isolated using Ficoll-Histopaque density gradient centrifugation and then cryopreserved in the vapor phase of liquid nitrogen. Analytical flow cytometry was used to check the purity and quantity of every magnetically sorted T cell population. Genomic DNA was isolated from every sorted fraction and measured by UV absorbance on a Nanodrop 2000c. Measured from the cysteine to the phenylalanine, the CDR3 is 14 residues long. Solely the CDR3 DNA is kept, with 42 bases framed from the first base. Sequences SGHAT (CDR1) and FQNNGV (CDR2) are obtained from the germline V gene. Deletion took 1 base off V and 9 bases off J, with a span of 12 bases between the germline ends.

A note on this clone: This receptor's antigen is unknown. Per-base qualities were not stored, and no clone one base away is much larger.

Using the deep immunoSEQ assay, TCR CDR3 regions were amplified from genomic DNA by multiplex PCR. For each cell subset, the extracted genomic DNA was distributed evenly across all wells of several immunoSEQ 96-well plates, and each plate served as one replicate. For sorted subsets, roughly 190 ng of genomic DNA, equivalent to 25,000 to 35,000 T cell genomes, went into each replicate PCR. Purified libraries were measured with a Qubit 3.0 fluorometer, size-checked on a Bioanalyzer 2100, and measured again with the KAPA Library Quantification kit. A separate single-read 150-cycle Illumina NextSeq 550 flow cell was used to sequence each immunoSEQ 96-well plate. Per the source publication's procedure: Because only junctional sequences without quality scores were contained in the immunoSEQ output, filtering matching that applied to full-length reads could not be performed. To assign V/J genes and CDR3, sequences were annotated using PyIR, a Python wrapper for IgBLAST v1.9, with IMGT germline references. Reads were filtered out if the reads had weak V/J assignments (E-value above 1e-6), no CDR3, stop codons, out-of-frame junctions, or ambiguous translated residues. A V3J clonotype was defined by an identical inferred V gene, J gene, and CDR3 amino acid sequence. Percentage overlap between repertoires was computed as shared unique clonotypes divided by the size of the smaller repertoire. Three approaches were used to assess repertoire richness: RTK rarefaction, the Chao1 estimator, and Recon v2.1 estimates of unobserved clonotypes. OLGA was used to compute generation probabilities for all TCRbeta clonotypes that the gDNA method yielded from a few donors. The clones in this table, taken by TCRdb from immuneACCESS, are in-frame only. Not every clone is retained; where verified, under half of the shortfall comes from an unresolved V gene, and the cause of the rest is unknown. V, J and clone size derive from that table, while D and trimming were established from the DNA sequence. Counted in this sample were some 2,000,000 clones; more than 90% of them appeared once. 0.13% of the sample goes to the ten largest clones.

The TCR sequence derives from a man aged 18 to 35 in good health. Sample: naive CD4+ T cells sorted from blood. Per the publication, the cell subset or site label means: CD45RA+ positively selected. The chain is encoded by TRBV11-2 joined to TRBJ2-2; TRBD2 might be the D gene, on 5 matching bases. The CDR3 corresponds to CASSLVMGSRELFF. In nucleotide form, the sequence is TGTGCCAGCAGCTTAGTAATGGGGAGTCGGGAGCTGTTTTTT.